Following are 10 T cell receptor beta chains from one sample sequenced in a study of graft-versus-host responses after intestinal transplantation. No antigen has been assigned to these receptors. The repertoire was sequenced with immunoSEQ multiplex PCR; TCRdb's copy has only in-frame clones and lacks some. The profile covers around 97,000 clones, with around 91% appearing a single time and 0.18% taken by the ten largest. Material: unstimulated CD4+ T cells sorted from spleen or lymph node cells, obtained before transplant. Receptors originate from a human donor who was the organ donor for an intestinal transplant.

This clone was detected only once. The chain joins TRBV5-1 to TRBJ1-2; 9 nucleotides match TRBD1. CDR3 length: 15 residues. Losses at the gene ends were 0 bases for V and 7 bases for J; bases not matched to a gene: 7. Germline values: CDR1 SGHRS, CDR2 YFSETQ. The CDR3, as DNA: TGCGCCAGCAGCTTGGCGGACAGGGGCCTTCGTGGCTACACCTTC. This sequence encodes CASSLADRGLRGYTF.

This clone was seen once. The CDR3 nucleotides read TGTGCCAGCAGCTCTATAACGGGACTGGGCACAGATACGCAGTATTTT. Amino acids: CASSSITGLGTDTQYF. J is TRBJ2-3 and V is TRBV4-2, with D possibly TRBD2 on 6 matching bases. Deletions cut 5 bases from V and 1 base from J, with 16 bases between. The germline gives CDR1 LGHNA, CDR2 YNFKEQ. This CDR3 is 16 amino acids long.

The chain carries TRBV6-5 and TRBJ2-7, with TRBD1 as a possible D gene (5 bases). V was clipped by 10 bases and J by 4 bases, with 11 bases between them. The germline gives CDR1 MNHEY, CDR2 SVGAGI. The CDR3 is 11 amino acids. DNA for the CDR3: TGTGCCACCCTATCAGGGTACGAGCAGTACTTC. This gives the protein CATLSGYEQYF.

This clone was recorded a few times. The chain carries TRBV7-9 and TRBJ1-2; D perhaps matches TRBD1 (5 bases). CDR1 is SEHNR, CDR2 FQNEAQ, per germline (reference sequence). The CDR3 totals 13 residues. The V gene lost 0 bases and the J gene lost 6 bases, with 8 bases spanning the gap. CDR3 loop: CASSLAGANGYTF. The CDR3 nucleotides are TGTGCCAGCAGCTTAGCAGGGGCGAATGGCTACACCTTC.

V usage is TRBV5-4 and J usage is TRBJ2-7; 10 bases map to TRBD1. The germline gives CDR1 SGHNT, CDR2 YYREEE (reference sequence). The V segment lost 2 bases and the J segment 3 bases; nucleotides outside the gene matches: 5. CDR3 size: 15 residues. The CDR3 DNA is TGTGCCAGCAGCTTCGACAGGGGGCCCTTCTACGAGCAGTACTTC. It yields the protein CASSFDRGPFYEQYF.

This clone was seen once. This chain uses TRBV4-2 with TRBJ2-5, with 8 bases fitting TRBD1. This CDR3 is built from 14 residues. The junction had 6 bases not matched to a gene; V was cut back by 3 bases and J by 6 bases. Per germline, CDR1 LGHNA and CDR2 YNFKEQ. The CDR3 reads CASSHDRGRKTQYF. The CDR3 DNA sequence: TGTGCCAGCAGCCATGACAGGGGTAGGAAGACCCAGTACTTC.

This rearrangement joins TRBV29-1 to TRBJ1-5; perhaps TRBD1 as D (6 bases). V was clipped by 4 bases and J by 5 bases, with 15 bases between them. Germline V lookup: CDR1 SQVTM, CDR2 ANQGSEA. The CDR3 is 14 residues long. CDR3 sequence: CSVGSGAVDQPQHF. As DNA, the CDR3 is TGCAGCGTTGGGTCAGGGGCAGTCGATCAGCCCCAGCATTTT.

V is TRBV15 and J is TRBJ1-2, with D possibly matching TRBD1 (6 bases). Germline assignment: CDR1 LNHNV and CDR2 YYDKDF (reference sequence). The V gene lost 4 bases and the J gene lost 8 bases, with 20 bases spanning the gap. The CDR3 is 15 residues long. The CDR3 sequence is CATSIGWGGLGGYTF. In DNA, the CDR3 is TGTGCCACCAGCATAGGGTGGGGGGGGCTAGGAGGCTACACCTTC.

The rearrangement uses TRBV5-1 and TRBJ1-1, with D perhaps TRBD1 (5 bases). The CDR3 covers 14 residues. Germline V gene lookup returns CDR1 SGHRS and CDR2 YFSETQ. Trimming cost V 0 bases and J 11 bases, with 17 bases left between them. CDR3 amino acids: CASSLGEWEGRAFF. In DNA form, the CDR3 reads TGCGCCAGCAGCTTGGGGGAATGGGAGGGGCGGGCTTTCTTT.

DNA for the CDR3: TGCGCCAGCGCTAGCGGGCCAGTCCAAGAGACCCAGTACTTC. The encoded protein is CASASGPVQETQYF. The rearrangement joins TRBV5-1 to TRBJ2-5; 8 bases agree with TRBD2. The trim removed 7 bases at V and 1 base at J, leaving 6 bases unmatched. CDR1 is SGHRS and CDR2 is YFSETQ in the germline V gene. This CDR3 region has 14 residues.